The entry that follows covers one T cell receptor beta chain sequence. Some clones are missing from TCRdb's copy, which holds only in-frame ones; the method was immunoSEQ multiplex PCR. The table records tens of thousands of clones, roughly 94% of them present only once. Germline V gene data show CDR1 as SGHRS and CDR2 as YFSETQ. The CDR3 runs 16 residues. Trimming shortened V by 0 bases and J by 1 base, and 13 bases separated the two germline ends. Corrective heart surgery yielded the resections from which the thymus tissue came. These data come from a study of human thymus T cells. This chain connects TRBV5-1 to TRBJ2-5; D tentatively reads TRBD1 or TRBD2 (5 bases each). This clonotype was obtained from a girl less than two years old with a congenital heart defect but otherwise immunologically healthy. The specimen sequenced was thymus tissue. The CDR3 here is CASSLAPGPSQETQYF. CDR3 sequence (DNA): TGCGCCAGCAGCTTGGCTCCGGGACCCAGCCAAGAGACCCAGTACTTC.